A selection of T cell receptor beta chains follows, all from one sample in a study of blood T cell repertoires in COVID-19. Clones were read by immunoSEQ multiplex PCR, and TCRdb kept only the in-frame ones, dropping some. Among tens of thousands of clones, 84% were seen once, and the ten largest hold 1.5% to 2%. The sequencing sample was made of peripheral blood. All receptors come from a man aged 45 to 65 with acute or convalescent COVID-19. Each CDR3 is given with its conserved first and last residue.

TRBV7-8 CASRAGQGGSPLHF
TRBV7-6 CASSLRQGSGNTIYF
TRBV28 CASTLPVNTEAFF
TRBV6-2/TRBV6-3 CASSKGQITEAFF
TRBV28 CASTGEGYEQYF
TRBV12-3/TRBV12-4 CASSLRGPETQYF
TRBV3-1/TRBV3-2 CASSIPSRTGHYGYTF
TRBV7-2 CASSPQIQGRETQYF
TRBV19 CASGTGGPGETQYF
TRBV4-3 CASSQDTGFQGEAFF
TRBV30 CAWSRGQGNQPQHF
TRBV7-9 CASSPGVSDTQYF
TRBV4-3 CASSQLMGYADTQYF
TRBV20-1 CSASPSADTQYF
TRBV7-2 CASSTKTGLNQPQHF
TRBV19 CASSLEGGQGDQPQHF
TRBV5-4 CASSLEQGVYGYTF
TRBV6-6 CASGRGSEAFF
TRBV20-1 CSASTNNYNSPLHF
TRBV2 CASNLDREAQPQHF
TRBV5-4 CASSNGQVKNIQYF
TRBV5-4 CASSGGVRETQYF
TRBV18 CASSPGQSQPQHF
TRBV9 CASSVGPGVNTGELFF
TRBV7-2 CASTPGTGWVHGYTF
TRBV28 CASDARQGATGELFF